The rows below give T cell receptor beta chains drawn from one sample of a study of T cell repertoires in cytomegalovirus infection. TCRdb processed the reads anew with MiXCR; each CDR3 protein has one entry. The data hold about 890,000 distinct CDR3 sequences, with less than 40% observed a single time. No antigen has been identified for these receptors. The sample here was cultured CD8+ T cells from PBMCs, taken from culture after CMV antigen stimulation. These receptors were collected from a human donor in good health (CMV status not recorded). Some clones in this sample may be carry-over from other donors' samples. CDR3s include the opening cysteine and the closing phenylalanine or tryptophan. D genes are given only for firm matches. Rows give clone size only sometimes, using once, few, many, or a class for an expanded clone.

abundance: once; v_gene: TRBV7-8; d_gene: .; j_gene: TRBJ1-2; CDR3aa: CASSLEVSGQSYGYTF; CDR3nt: TGTGCCAGCAGCTTAGAAGTATCAGGACAAAGCTATGGCTACACCTTC
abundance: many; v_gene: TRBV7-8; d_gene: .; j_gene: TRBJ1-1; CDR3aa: CASSPTWEGRTEAFF; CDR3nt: TGTGCCAGCAGCCCAACTTGGGAGGGACGGACTGAAGCTTTCTTT
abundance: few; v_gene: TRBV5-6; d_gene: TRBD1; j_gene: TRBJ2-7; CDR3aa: CASSFGTGEQYF; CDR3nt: TGTGCCAGCAGCTTTGGGACAGGGGAGCAGTACTTC
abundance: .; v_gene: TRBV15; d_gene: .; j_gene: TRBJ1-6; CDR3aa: CATSRDRPSSYNSPLHF; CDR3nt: TGTGCCACCAGCAGAGACAGGCCCAGCTCCTATAATTCACCCCTCCACTTT
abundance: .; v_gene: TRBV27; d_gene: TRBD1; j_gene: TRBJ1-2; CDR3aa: CASSLSITGVSYGYTF; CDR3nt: TGTGCCAGCAGTTTATCGATTACAGGGGTCAGCTATGGCTACACCTTC
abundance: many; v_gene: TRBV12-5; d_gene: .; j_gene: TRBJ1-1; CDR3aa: CASGLLNSGSWLHTEAFF; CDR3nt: TGTGCTAGTGGTTTGCTCAACTCAGGGAGTTGGTTGCACACTGAAGCTTTCTTT
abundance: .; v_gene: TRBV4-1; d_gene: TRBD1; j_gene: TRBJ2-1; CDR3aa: CASSRPWDRGIENEQFF; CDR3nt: TGCGCCAGCAGCCGACCCTGGGACAGGGGGATCGAAAATGAGCAGTTCTTC
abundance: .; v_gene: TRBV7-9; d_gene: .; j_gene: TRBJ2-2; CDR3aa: CASSLDGQKAGELFF; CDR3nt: TGTGCCAGCAGCTTAGATGGACAGAAGGCCGGGGAGCTGTTTTTT
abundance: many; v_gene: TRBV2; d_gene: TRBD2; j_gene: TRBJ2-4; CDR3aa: CASSETASGGAAGNIQYF; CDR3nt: TGTGCCAGCAGTGAAACGGCTAGCGGGGGGGCCGCCGGAAACATTCAGTACTTC
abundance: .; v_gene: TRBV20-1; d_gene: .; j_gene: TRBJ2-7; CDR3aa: CSARRRVRSSTTYEQYF; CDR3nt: TGCAGTGCTAGACGTCGGGTTAGGTCTTCCACTACCTACGAGCAGTACTTC
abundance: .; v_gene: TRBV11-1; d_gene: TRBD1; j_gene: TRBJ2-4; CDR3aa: CASSADRKINIQYF; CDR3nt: TGTGCCAGCAGCGCGGACAGGAAGATAAACATTCAGTACTTC
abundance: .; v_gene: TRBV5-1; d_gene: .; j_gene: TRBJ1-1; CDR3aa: CASSPYRDLNTEAFF; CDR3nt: TGCGCCAGCAGCCCCTACAGGGATCTTAACACTGAAGCTTTCTTT
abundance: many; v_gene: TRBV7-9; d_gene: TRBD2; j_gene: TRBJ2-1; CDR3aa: CASQTSGVDNEQFF; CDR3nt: TGTGCCAGTCAGACTAGCGGCGTGGACAATGAGCAGTTCTTC
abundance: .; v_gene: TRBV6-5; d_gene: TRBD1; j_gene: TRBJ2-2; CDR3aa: CASSSRTGQGGGELFF; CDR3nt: TGTGCCAGCAGTTCCCGGACGGGACAGGGCGGCGGGGAGCTGTTTTTT
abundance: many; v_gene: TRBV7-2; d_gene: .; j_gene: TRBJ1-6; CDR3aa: CASSLETDSPLHF; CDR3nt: TGTGCCAGCAGCTTAGAGACTGATTCACCCCTCCACTTT
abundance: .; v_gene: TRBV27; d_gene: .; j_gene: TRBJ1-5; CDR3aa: CASSLVRVRQPQHF; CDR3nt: TGTGCCAGCAGTTTAGTCAGGGTTCGGCAGCCCCAGCATTTT
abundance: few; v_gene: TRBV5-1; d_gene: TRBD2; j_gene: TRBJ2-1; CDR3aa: CASSSWTSGPYNEQFF; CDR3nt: TGCGCCAGCAGCTCGTGGACTAGCGGGCCCTACAATGAGCAGTTCTTC
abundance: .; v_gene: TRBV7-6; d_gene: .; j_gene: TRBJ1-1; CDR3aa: CASSHGQIHTEAFF; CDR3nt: TGTGCCAGCAGCCACGGACAGATTCACACTGAAGCTTTCTTT
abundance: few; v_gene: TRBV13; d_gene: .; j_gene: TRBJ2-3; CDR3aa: CASRPDGGSSTDTQYF; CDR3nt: TGTGCCAGCAGACCCGACGGCGGATCTAGCACAGATACGCAGTATTTT
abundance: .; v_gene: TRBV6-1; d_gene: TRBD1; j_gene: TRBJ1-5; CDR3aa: CATYTRQGGQPQHF; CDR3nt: TGTGCCACCTACACCAGACAGGGAGGACAGCCCCAGCATTTT
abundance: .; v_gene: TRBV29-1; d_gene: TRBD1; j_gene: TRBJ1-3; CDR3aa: CSVDRDRGPSGNTIYF; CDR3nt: TGCAGCGTTGACCGGGACAGGGGTCCCTCTGGAAACACCATATATTTT
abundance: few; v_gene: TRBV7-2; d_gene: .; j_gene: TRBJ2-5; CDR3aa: CASSLGGGPEETQYF; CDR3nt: TGTGCCAGCAGCCTAGGGGGGGGGCCGGAAGAGACCCAGTACTTC
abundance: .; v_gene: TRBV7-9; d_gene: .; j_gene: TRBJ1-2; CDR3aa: CASSSRDRLNYGYTF; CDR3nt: TGTGCCAGCAGCTCCCGGGACCGGCTTAACTATGGCTACACCTTC
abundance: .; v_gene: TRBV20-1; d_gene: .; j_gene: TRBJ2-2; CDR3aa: CSARESGTAGELFF; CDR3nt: TGCAGTGCTAGAGAATCAGGGACCGCCGGGGAGCTGTTTTTT
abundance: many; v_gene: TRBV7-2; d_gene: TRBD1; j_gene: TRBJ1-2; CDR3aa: CASSLETGDHGYTF; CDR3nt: TGTGCCAGCAGCTTAGAGACAGGGGATCATGGCTACACCTTC
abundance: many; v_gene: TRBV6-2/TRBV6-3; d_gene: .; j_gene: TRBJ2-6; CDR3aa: CASSYYGLTGPSSGANVLTF; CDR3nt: TGTGCCAGCAGTTATTACGGGTTGACAGGACCCAGCTCTGGGGCCAACGTCCTGACTTTC
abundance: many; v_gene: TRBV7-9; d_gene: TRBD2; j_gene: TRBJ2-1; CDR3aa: CASSGQRRGVYNEQFF; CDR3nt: TGTGCCAGCAGCGGTCAGAGGCGGGGGGTATACAATGAGCAGTTCTTC
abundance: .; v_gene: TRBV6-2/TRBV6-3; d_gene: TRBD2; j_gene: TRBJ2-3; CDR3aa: CASSSLAGGAGDTQYF; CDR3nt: TGTGCCAGCAGTAGCTTAGCGGGGGGGGCCGGAGATACGCAGTATTTT